This entry concerns a single T cell receptor beta chain. Its antigen is currently not known. No base quality values were provided; no much bigger clone lies one nucleotide off. At the junction V is shortened by 5 bases and J by 9 bases, with 20 bases in between. The germline V gene specifies KGHSH as CDR1 and LQKENI as CDR2. The CDR3 numbers 14 residues from cysteine through phenylalanine. Only the CDR3 part of the read is kept: 42 bases, read in frame from the first base. Libraries came from the immunoSEQ multiplex PCR assay. A mixture of 60 forward primers for TCR Vbeta segments and 13 reverse primers for TCR Jbeta segments was used in the multiplex PCR. The CDR3 region of rearranged TCR beta genes was amplified from genomic DNA with a multiplex PCR assay. The amplified TCR beta libraries were sequenced on the Illumina HiSeq System as 87-base-pair reads. On the study's bioinformatics: Across the roughly 700 repertoires, a later analysis counted approximately 83 million unique TCR beta chains, roughly 11 million of which were shared by at least two donors. Raw reads were error-corrected and collapsed into unique sequences with a nearest-neighbor algorithm that merged closely related sequences to remove PCR and sequencing errors. Alignment of CDR3 sequences to IMGT reference sequences was used to assign V, D and J gene segments. Each retained sequence needed at least a six-nucleotide match to both a V gene segment and a J gene segment. Rearrangements were classified as productive when the CDR3 lacked stop codons and remained in frame with V and J, and all other rearrangements were classified as non-productive. Following IMGT convention, CDR3 was defined as the stretch from the second conserved V-encoded cysteine up to the conserved J-encoded phenylalanine. In an earlier analysis of around 540 of the donors, sequences lacking an unambiguous match to a single V gene segment were excluded. In an earlier analysis of 587 of the donors, V segments were called functional above 56.7% productive rearrangements and were called segregating when the between-donor standard deviation exceeded 5%. A statistical classification framework was developed to diagnose cytomegalovirus status using the catalog of TCR beta chain sequences. V and J gene assignment, in a later analysis, came from comparing TCR nucleotide sequences with IMGT/GENE-DB human TR gene sequences. In a later analysis, CDR3 sequences and most-parsimonious VDJ recombination scenarios were assigned using the TCRdist pipeline. In a later analysis, each TCR beta chain was defined by its CDR3 amino acid sequence together with its V-gene family, and reads without a unique V-gene family were excluded. As a way to deal with suspected cross-contamination and a sequencing artifact, a later analysis dropped hundreds of nucleotide sequences that were highly shared and had low generation probability. A later analysis calculated a clonal expansion index for each public chain from normalized within-repertoire ranks of inferred template counts. A later analysis computed generation probabilities with a VDJ recombination model fitted to out-of-frame rearrangements, and checked the results against IGoR. In a later analysis, hypergeometric tests were used to score TCR-TCR, TCR-HLA and TCR-CMV co-occurrence, with a repertoire-size bias correction applied to TCR pairs. In a later analysis, false discovery rates were estimated by permuting HLA or CMV assignments 20 times. In a later analysis, co-occurring TCRs were grouped with DBSCAN, and TCRdist sequence similarity was added when clustering was performed within HLA-allele-positive subsets. Repertoires with fewer than 30,000 or more than 120,000 public chains, plus five repertoires with anomalous nucleotide sharing, were excluded from co-occurrence clustering. TCRdb re-hosts the immuneACCESS table, in-frame sequences only. Its copies lack some clones; in the studies checked, an unresolved V gene accounts for under half of them, and the cause for the rest is not known. V and J calls and clone size are as listed in that table; D and trimming were resolved from the DNA. The sample includes some 120,000 clones, with around 82% observed a single time. Around 1.2% of the sample goes to the ten largest clones.

These data are taken from a study of cytomegalovirus exposure and HLA in healthy donors (TCRdb year 2017). Looking at the study overall: In an earlier analysis of 550 to 750 of the donors, less than 350 Gb of sequence data and some 100 million unique TCR beta sequences from about 180 million T cells were reported. The number of typed donors differed by locus: about 620-640 for A, B, C, DRB1 and DQB1; 522 for DQA1; approximately 610 for DPA1; and roughly 470 for DPB1. Rather than drawing on any new phenotypic data, the later analysis identified candidate immune exposures from TCR beta sequences and the way those sequences occurred across donors. The study used immunosequencing to profile the T cell repertoires of 666 subjects and linked those repertoires to cytomegalovirus serostatus. The genetic ancestry cluster associated with self-reported Caucasian donors included about 81% of the roughly 380 genotyped donors. Genome-wide SNP genotypes for about 65% of the 666 donors were used in a later genetic analysis, which treated that subset as a discovery cohort. The study was designed to test whether signatures of past pathogen exposure could be identified by cataloging public T cell receptors. All discovery cohort repertoires had been generated using a single sequencing platform. About five DR-DQ haplotypes were handled as single units for association and clustering, since linkage in the cohort was strong. To decide whether each TCR beta V gene segment behaved as functional or pseudogenic, an earlier analysis of approximately 620 of the donors relied on high-throughput TCR beta sequencing. Approximately 300 gigabases of sequencing data and around 88 million unique TCR sequences made up an early release that covered around 640 HLA-typed donors. Along with the approximately 650-subject first cohort, a separate validation cohort of over 90 different subjects was used. Class I and class II HLA loci were covered by the typing at four-digit resolution. To predict cytomegalovirus infection status, the study combined high-throughput TCR immunosequencing, statistical association of individual TCRs with disease status, and machine learning. On average, around 200,000 unique TCR beta nucleotide sequences were sequenced per donor among 398 genotyped donors of the cohort, with roughly 18% of those sequences being non-productive. Donor age, sex, ethnicity and CMV serostatus were collected together with the repertoire data. A later analysis re-examined previously published TCR beta repertoires from about 700 donors and added high-resolution HLA genotyping to investigate patterns of TCR occurrence.

The cohort was made up of 500 to 850 healthy bone marrow donors. All cohort members were sampled while nominally healthy, although unrecorded immune exposures were likely present. The donor tested CMV seronegative, placing the donor among the approximately 360 seronegative members of the cohort. Each donor provided a peripheral blood sample, and peripheral blood mononuclear cells were used for TCR beta sequencing. Genomic DNA extraction from the blood cell samples was performed with the Qiagen DNeasy Blood Extraction Kit. The study at large found these results: A later analysis found that HLA-associated TCR beta chains were more clonally expanded and had lower generation probabilities than equally common non-associated chains. Correlated functional status among segregating V segments might be attributable to linkage disequilibrium, but an unknown experimental factor could not be ruled out. Some IMGT-functional V segments, including TRBV6-2 and TRBV6-3, could not be told apart with the 87-base-pair reads, so those segments were excluded. Most TCR sequences were observed very rarely across donors, whereas some public TCRs were present in many individuals. A later analysis reported that several top co-occurrence clusters appeared linked to parvovirus B19, influenza, CMV and Epstein-Barr virus. In a later analysis, around 17,000 TCR beta sequences were associated with specific HLA alleles at a false discovery rate of 0.05. V-gene and J-gene trimming of TCR beta chains was associated with a missense DCLRE1C variant in a later genetic analysis, and the association was replicated in an independent cohort. The only immune exposure information available for the cohort was CMV serostatus. A later genetic analysis reported fewer N-insertions in productive TCRs among donors in an Asian-associated ancestry cluster than the roughly 700-donor mean. According to a later analysis, TCR association rates differed among HLA loci, with DRB1 alleles showing the most associated TCRs and HLA-C alleles showing the fewest. In an earlier analysis of several hundred of the donors, most TCR beta V segments were observed in productive rearrangements about 87% or about 30% of the time, broadly matching IMGT annotations. A further reported finding was that TCR beta sequences accurately predicted the HLA-A and HLA-B alleles for most subjects in the first cohort. According to the authors, the approach could potentially be generalized to other disease states and immunological phenotypes. A total of 150 to 200 TCR beta chains were listed by the study as associated with cytomegalovirus. Cytomegalovirus status was reported to be diagnosed by the classifier with high specificity and sensitivity in both the original and validation cohorts. Only TCR beta chains were sequenced in this cohort, and the absence of alpha or paired-chain data limited detectable features. A few of the identified cytomegalovirus-associated TCR beta chains were confirmed in vitro to be specific for cytomegalovirus antigens. Because counts were too low, seventeen rarely observed V segments, including chromosome 9 orphons, were left out of the earlier analysis of approximately 580 of the donors. A later analysis found that most CMV-associated TCR beta chains appeared HLA-restricted, with HLA associations seemingly driven largely by CMV exposure. A cluster of highly shared sequence variants was judged likely to be a technical artifact of the sequencing pipeline. Sequencing depth was assumed to be roughly uniform across donors in the presence/absence analyses, though that assumption may not hold. Assigning TCR associations to individual alleles was difficult when HLA alleles, especially DR and DQ, strongly co-occurred. Because some donors lacked HLA typing at each locus, the association tests relied only on the typed subset.

This receptor chain uses TRBV18 and TRBJ2-7; TRBD2 is perhaps the D gene, given 6 matching bases. The clonotype was recovered from a man aged 50-60 years in good health and CMV-seronegative. Sequenced material: PBMCs. The CDR3 has the sequence CASSTFLGGDGQYF. The sequenced DNA is TGTGCCAGCTCAACCTTCTTGGGGGGAGACGGGCAGTACTTC.